These 2 T cell receptor beta chains share one sample of origin, sequenced in a study of blood T cell repertoires in COVID-19. Some clones are missing from TCRdb's copy, which holds only in-frame ones; the method was immunoSEQ multiplex PCR. Among 250,000 to 300,000 clones listed, 85% to 90% were seen once. The sequenced sample was PBMCs or T cells enriched from blood (not recorded which). The receptors originated from a woman aged 45-65 years who had been exposed to COVID-19.

The chain recombines TRBV11-2 with TRBJ1-2; a possible D gene is TRBD1 (6 bases). The germline V gene has CDR1 SGHAT and CDR2 FQNNGV. The CDR3 is 16 residues long. V lost 3 bases to trimming and J lost 0 bases, with 14 bases between them. The CDR3 loop is CASSLVGGSANYGYTF. Here the CDR3 DNA reads TGTGCCAGCAGCTTGGTTGGGGGCTCGGCTAACTATGGCTACACCTTC.

V is TRBV24-1 and J is TRBJ1-2, with 8 bases aligning to TRBD1. Trimming at V came to 4 bases and at J to 4 bases, leaving 7 bases not matched to a gene. The CDR3 sequence is 15 residues long. In germline, CDR1 is KGHDR, CDR2 SFDVKD. The CDR3 nucleotides read TGTGCCACCAGTGAATCCGGGACAGGAGTCTATGGCTACACCTTC. Translation gives CATSESGTGVYGYTF.